Shown below are 23 T cell receptor beta chains from a single sample sequenced in a study of blood T cells in healthy people across ages. Next came a second PCR, run for about 6 to 11 cycles, which used a sample-barcoded 5' primer along with a J-beta primer mix. TCRdb re-called the 5' RACE reads through MiXCR, storing one row per CDR3 protein. The repertoire holds 1.5 million to 2 million distinct CDR3 sequences, with roughly 32% as singletons. Material: blood. The source of these receptors is a woman in her twenties or thirties in good health.

V gene TRBV5-1 combines with J gene TRBJ2-2; TRBD2 matches 15 bases. Germline CDR1 and CDR2: SGHRS and YFSETQ. The CDR3 extends over 20 amino acids. The V gene end was trimmed by 4 bases and the J gene end by 4 bases; junction bases not matched to a gene: 14. The chain's CDR3 is CASSPGLAGGPKEFTGELFF. The CDR3 DNA follows: TGCGCCAGCAGCCCCGGACTAGCGGGGGGGCCTAAGGAGTTCACCGGGGAGCTGTTTTTT. The full variable domain, with the rest looked up from reference TRBV5-1 and TRBJ2-2, is KAGVTQTPRYLIKTRGQQVTLSCSPISGHRSVSWYQQTPGQGLQFLFEYFSETQRNKGNFPGRFSGRQFSNSRSEMNVSTLELGDSALYLCASSPGLAGGPKEFTGELFFGEGSRLTVL.

This clonotype was counted between two and nine times. The rearrangement links TRBV13 to TRBJ2-7, with 7 bases that match TRBD1. Germline assignment: CDR1 PRHDT and CDR2 FYEKMQ (reference sequence). Trimming removed 5 bases from V and 1 base from J; junction bases left unmatched: 8. The CDR3 spans 15 residues. CDR3 protein: CASSQTGTASYEQYF. CDR3 bases: TGTGCCAGCAGCCAAACCGGGACAGCTTCCTACGAGCAGTACTTC.

V usage is TRBV9 and J usage is TRBJ1-2; D ambiguous. Germline V gene data show CDR1 as SGDLS and CDR2 as YYNGEE. V lost 4 bases, J lost 4 bases, and 17 bases lay in between. This CDR3 region has 15 residues. CDR3 DNA: TGTGCCAGCAGCCTAGGGTTGGGCAGCCTCTATGGCTACACCTTC. It specifies CASSLGLGSLYGYTF.

This clonotype appeared a few times. V is TRBV10-2 and J is TRBJ2-2, with 9 bases fitting TRBD2. The germline V gene encodes CDR1 WSHSY and CDR2 SAAADI. After removal of 6 bases from V and 5 bases from J, the junction contained 7 bases not matched to a gene. The CDR3 extends over 15 amino acids. The CDR3: CASRISGGRTGELFF. The CDR3 nucleotides are TGCGCCAGCAGAATTAGCGGGGGAAGGACCGGGGAGCTGTTTTTT.

This clonotype was counted a few times. CDR3 DNA sequence: TGCGCCAGCAGCCAAGACGGGGCAGACCCAGGCGAGCAGTACTTC. Translated, it gives CASSQDGADPGEQYF. J is TRBJ2-7 and V is TRBV4-1; D assignment may be TRBD1 or TRBD2 (5 bases each). Per the germline V gene, CDR1 is MGHRA and CDR2 is YSYEKL. The CDR3 contains 15 residues. The V gene lost 0 bases and the J gene lost 6 bases, with 15 bases spanning the gap.

The chain employs TRBV20-1 and TRBJ2-4; TRBD1 or TRBD2 may be the D gene (5 bases each). The J call is uncertain, as TRBJ2-5 better fits the DNA end. This CDR3 is built from 12 residues. CDR1 DFQATT and CDR2 SNEGSKA come from the germline V gene (reference sequence). CDR3 in amino acids: CSVKTRGETQYF. DNA for the CDR3: TGCAGTGTCAAAACTAGGGGAGAGACCCAGTACTTC.

This clonotype was counted between two and nine times. The chain recombines TRBV4-1 with TRBJ1-1, with unresolved D. The CDR3 loop spans 16 amino acids. Trimming shortened V by 0 bases and J by 0 bases, and 11 bases separated the two germline ends. Germline-derived CDR1 and CDR2 are MGHRA and YSYEKL. CDR3 sequence reads: CASSQDFPPMNTEAFF. The CDR3 DNA follows: TGCGCCAGCAGCCAAGATTTCCCCCCCATGAACACTGAAGCTTTCTTT.

The chain links TRBV7-9 to TRBJ1-6; the D is unclear. The CDR3 is made up of 15 amino acids. From germline, CDR1 is SEHNR and CDR2 FQNEAQ (reference sequence). Trimming left V 4 bases short and J 2 bases short, with 9 bases between. CDR3 loop: CASSSGGPYNSPLHF. The CDR3 DNA is TGTGCCAGCAGCTCAGGAGGGCCCTATAATTCACCCCTCCACTTT.

The chain has TRBV11-2 and TRBJ2-1; TRBD2 aligns across 7 bases. V trimming: 0 bases; J trimming: 6 bases; junction bases outside the gene matches: 11. This CDR3 comprises 17 residues. Per the germline V gene, CDR1 is SGHAT and CDR2 is FQNNGV. The CDR3 region is CASSLDSLTSTVNEQFF. CDR3 coding DNA: TGTGCCAGCAGCTTAGATTCCCTGACTAGCACAGTCAATGAGCAGTTCTTC.

The chain is built from TRBV21-1 and TRBJ2-3; the table's TRBD2 call for D was not verified on the DNA. TRBV21-1 is marked as a pseudogene. The CDR3 length is 21 residues. CDR3: CASSNPQRPSGVDSFTDTQYF. The CDR3 nucleotides read TGTGCCAGCAGCAACCCTCAGCGGCCTAGCGGGGTTGACTCTTTCACAGATACGCAGTATTTT.

The chain carries TRBV6-5 and TRBJ2-5, with D possibly TRBD2 on 5 matching bases. Germline V gene lookup returns CDR1 MNHEY and CDR2 SVGAGI. The CDR3 spans 15 residues. Between the trimmed V and J ends, which lost 0 bases and 5 bases, there was a span of 13 bases. The CDR3 region has the DNA TGTGCCAGCAGTTACTCGCCGGACTTAGGGGAGACCCAGTACTTC. This codes for CASSYSPDLGETQYF.

This rearrangement joins TRBV6-1 to TRBJ1-6; tentatively, D is TRBD1 (5 bases). This CDR3 is built from 15 residues. Germline CDR1 and CDR2: MNHNS and SASEGT. V dropped 0 bases and J dropped 8 bases, with 11 bases sitting between them. In DNA form, the CDR3 reads TGTGCCAGCAGTGAAGCTGGAGGGGTCCATTCACCCCTCCACTTT. Its translation: CASSEAGGVHSPLHF.

This clonotype was counted only a few times. The chain joins TRBV4-1 to TRBJ2-1, with D hard to call. The CDR3 is 17 residues long. The V and J ends lost 0 bases and 6 bases respectively, with 18 bases between them. Germline lookup yields CDR1 MGHRA and CDR2 YSYEKL. The CDR3 loop is CASSQDEETRTVNEQFF. For the CDR3, the DNA is TGCGCCAGCAGCCAAGATGAAGAAACGAGGACGGTCAATGAGCAGTTCTTC.

This rearrangement joins TRBV4-1 to TRBJ2-3; D is perhaps TRBD2 (5 bases). Germline CDR1 is MGHRA and CDR2 is YSYEKL. Trimming took off 1 base at V and 5 bases at J, with 13 bases between the two ends. The CDR3 covers 15 residues. CDR3 loop: CASSQGASTVDTQYF. The CDR3, as DNA: TGCGCCAGCAGCCAAGGGGCTAGCACGGTAGATACGCAGTATTTT.

The chain links TRBV14 to TRBJ2-1; D is possibly TRBD1 (6 bases). The CDR3 length is 18 residues. CDR1 and CDR2 (germline): SGHDN, FVKESK. V dropped 3 bases and J dropped 4 bases, with 22 bases sitting between them. CDR3 in amino acids: CASSQSGLRDMVYNEQFF. CDR3 nucleotides: TGTGCCAGCAGCCAGTCAGGTCTTCGGGACATGGTGTACAATGAGCAGTTCTTC.

The V gene is TRBV5-1, the J gene TRBJ2-7; either TRBD1 or TRBD2 may fit D (5 bases each). The CDR3 sequence is 15 residues long. Trimming removed 0 bases from V and 3 bases from J, with 13 bases in between. Germline assignment: CDR1 SGHRS and CDR2 YFSETQ. The CDR3 loop reads CASSLVGRSDYEQYF. Written as DNA, the CDR3 is TGCGCCAGCAGCTTGGTGGGACGGAGCGACTACGAGCAGTACTTC.

This clonotype came up many times. This chain joins TRBV10-3 and TRBJ2-7; tentative D call: TRBD1 (6 bases). CDR3 length equals 16 residues. Germline lookup yields CDR1 ENHRY and CDR2 SYGVKD. Trimming cost V 7 bases and J 5 bases, with 24 bases left between them. The CDR3 sequence: CAITERTDNIGDEQYF. The CDR3 nucleotides are TGTGCCATCACCGAAAGGACAGACAATATAGGGGACGAGCAGTACTTC.

This clonotype has a single count. The V and J genes are TRBV14 and TRBJ2-1, with TRBD2 matching 7 bases. V shed 4 bases and J 4 bases; nucleotides not matched to a gene: 10. The CDR3 runs 16 residues. The V gene's germline CDR1 is SGHDN and CDR2 FVKESK. CDR3 sequence: CASSPREAGSYNEQFF. CDR3 nucleotides: TGTGCCAGCAGCCCTCGGGAGGCGGGTTCATACAATGAGCAGTTCTTC.

To note about this clonotype: A read error may produce the germline difference seen at one junction end. The chain recombines TRBV27 with TRBJ2-5, with D tentatively TRBD1 (6 bases). Germline V gene sequence: CDR1 MNHEY, CDR2 SMNVEV (reference sequence). The CDR3 is 17 residues long. This CDR3 is CAISESTRTVRQETQYF. The CDR3 region has the DNA TGTGCCATCAGTGAGTCGACGCGGACAGTGCGCCAAGAGACCCAGTACTTC.

This chain uses TRBV30 with TRBJ2-3; the D is unclear. This CDR3 spans 17 amino acids. Germline loops: CDR1 GTSNPN, CDR2 SVGIG (reference sequence). The ends were cut back, 0 bases at V and 0 bases at J, with 16 bases in the middle. CDR3 in amino acids: CAWSVVDRGSSTDTQYF. The CDR3 DNA sequence: TGTGCCTGGAGTGTTGTGGATCGCGGCTCTAGCACAGATACGCAGTATTTT.

With respect to this clonotype: This could be a read error, since a much larger clone is one nucleotide away. This rearrangement joins TRBV3-1 to TRBJ2-5; 7 bases map to TRBD1. Germline V gene lookup returns CDR1 LGHDT and CDR2 YNNKEL (reference sequence). The CDR3 consists of 15 residues. J was trimmed by 5 bases and V by 8 bases; bases with no gene match: 14. The CDR3 reads CASSPGGRKQETQYF. DNA for the CDR3: TGTGCCAGCTCCCCAGGGGGTAGAAAGCAGGAGACCCAGTACTTC.

This clonotype was detected only a few times. V and J are TRBV20-1 and TRBJ2-7; tentative D call: TRBD2 (6 bases). V shed 1 base and J shed 4 bases, with 17 bases lying between them. The CDR3 consists of 15 residues. Germline V lookup: CDR1 DFQATT, CDR2 SNEGSKA (reference sequence). The CDR3 nucleotides read TGCAGTGCTAGAGCGCGGGGCGCGCAGCGGTACGAGCAGTACTTC. This translates into CSARARGAQRYEQYF.

The chain carries TRBV20-1 and TRBJ2-3, with 10 positions matching TRBD2. The germline V gene encodes CDR1 DFQATT and CDR2 SNEGSKA (reference sequence). Trimming removed 3 bases from V and 9 bases from J; junction bases left unmatched: 12. The CDR3 length is 15 residues. The CDR3 bases are TGCAGTGCTAGTGACTCAGCGGGAGGGCCCGACACGCAGTATTTT. It yields the protein CSASDSAGGPDTQYF.